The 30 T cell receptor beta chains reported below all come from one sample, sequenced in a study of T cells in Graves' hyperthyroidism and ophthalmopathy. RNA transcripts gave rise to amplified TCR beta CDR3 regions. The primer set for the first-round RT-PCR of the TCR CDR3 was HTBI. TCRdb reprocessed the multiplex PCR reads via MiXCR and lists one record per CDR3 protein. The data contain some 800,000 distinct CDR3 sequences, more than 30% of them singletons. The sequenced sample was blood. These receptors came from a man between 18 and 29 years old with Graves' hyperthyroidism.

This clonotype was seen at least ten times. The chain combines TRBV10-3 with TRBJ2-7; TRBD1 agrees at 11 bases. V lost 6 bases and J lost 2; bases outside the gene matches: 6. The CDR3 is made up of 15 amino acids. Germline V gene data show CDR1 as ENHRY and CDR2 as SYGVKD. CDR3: CAIRGEDRGPYEQYF. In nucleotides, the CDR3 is TGTGCCATCAGGGGAGAGGACAGGGGGCCCTACGAGCAGTACTTC.

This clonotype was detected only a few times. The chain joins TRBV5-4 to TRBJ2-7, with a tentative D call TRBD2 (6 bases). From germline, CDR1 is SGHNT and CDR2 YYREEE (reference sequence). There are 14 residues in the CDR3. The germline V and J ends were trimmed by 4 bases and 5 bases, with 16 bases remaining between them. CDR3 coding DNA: TGTGCCAGCAGCCCTCGGCGCGGGGCGAACGAGCAGTACTTC. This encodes CASSPRRGANEQYF.

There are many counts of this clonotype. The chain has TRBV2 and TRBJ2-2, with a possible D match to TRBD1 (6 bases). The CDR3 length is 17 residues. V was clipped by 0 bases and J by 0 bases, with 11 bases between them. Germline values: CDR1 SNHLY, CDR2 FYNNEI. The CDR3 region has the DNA TGTGCCAGCAGTGAAGCGCTCTGGACAGCGAACACCGGGGAGCTGTTTTTT. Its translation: CASSEALWTANTGELFF. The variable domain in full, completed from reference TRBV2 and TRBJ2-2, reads EPEVTQTPSHQVTQMGQEVILRCVPISNHLYFYWYRQILGQKVEFLVSFYNNEISEKSEIFDDQFSVERPDGSNFTLKIRSTKLEDSAMYFCASSEALWTANTGELFFGEGSRLTVL.

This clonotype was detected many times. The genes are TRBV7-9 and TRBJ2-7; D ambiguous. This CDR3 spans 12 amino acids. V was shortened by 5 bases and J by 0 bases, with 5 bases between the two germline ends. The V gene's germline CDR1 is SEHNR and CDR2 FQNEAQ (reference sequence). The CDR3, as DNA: TGTGCCAGCAGCCCTATCTCCTACGAGCAGTACTTC. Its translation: CASSPISYEQYF.

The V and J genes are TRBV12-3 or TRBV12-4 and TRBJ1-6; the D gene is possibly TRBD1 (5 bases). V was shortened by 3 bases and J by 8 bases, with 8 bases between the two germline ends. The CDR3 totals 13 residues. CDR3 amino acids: CASSFGGDSPLHF. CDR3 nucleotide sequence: TGTGCCAGCAGTTTCGGGGGGGATTCACCCCTCCACTTT.

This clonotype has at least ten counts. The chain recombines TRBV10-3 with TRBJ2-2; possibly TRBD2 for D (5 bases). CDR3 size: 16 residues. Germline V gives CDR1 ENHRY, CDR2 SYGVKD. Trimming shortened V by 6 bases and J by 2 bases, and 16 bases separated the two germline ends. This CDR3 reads CAIRSGISGNTGELFF. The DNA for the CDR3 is TGTGCCATCAGGAGCGGCATTTCGGGTAACACCGGGGAGCTGTTTTTT.

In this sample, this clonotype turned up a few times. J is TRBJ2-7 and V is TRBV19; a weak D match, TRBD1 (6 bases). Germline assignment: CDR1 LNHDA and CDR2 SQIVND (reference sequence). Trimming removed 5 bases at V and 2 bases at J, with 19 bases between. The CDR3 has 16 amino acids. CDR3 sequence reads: CASSAPNRDTAYEQYF. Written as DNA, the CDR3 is TGTGCCAGTAGTGCGCCAAACCGGGACACAGCCTACGAGCAGTACTTC.

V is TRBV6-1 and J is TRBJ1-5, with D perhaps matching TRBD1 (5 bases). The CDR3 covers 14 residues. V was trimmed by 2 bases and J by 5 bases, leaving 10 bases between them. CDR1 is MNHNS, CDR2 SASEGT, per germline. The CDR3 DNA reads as TGTGCCAGCAGTGAATCGGGGGTCTATCAGCCCCAGCATTTT. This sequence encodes CASSESGVYQPQHF.

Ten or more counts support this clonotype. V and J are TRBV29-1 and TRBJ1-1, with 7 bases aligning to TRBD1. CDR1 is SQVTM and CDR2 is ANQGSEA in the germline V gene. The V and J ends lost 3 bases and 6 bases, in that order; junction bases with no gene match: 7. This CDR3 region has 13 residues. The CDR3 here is CSVDVPGGPEAFF. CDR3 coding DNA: TGCAGCGTTGATGTGCCAGGGGGGCCTGAAGCTTTCTTT.

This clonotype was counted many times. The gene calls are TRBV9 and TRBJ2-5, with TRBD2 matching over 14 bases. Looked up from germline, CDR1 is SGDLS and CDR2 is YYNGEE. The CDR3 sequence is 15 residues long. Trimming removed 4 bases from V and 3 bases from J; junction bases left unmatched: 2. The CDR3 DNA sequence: TGTGCCAGCAGCCCGACTAGCGGGAGGGAAGAGACCCAGTACTTC. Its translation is CASSPTSGREETQYF.

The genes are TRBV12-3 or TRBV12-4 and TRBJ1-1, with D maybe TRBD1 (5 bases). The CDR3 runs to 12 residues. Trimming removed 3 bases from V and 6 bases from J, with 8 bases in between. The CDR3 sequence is CASSFAGPEAFF. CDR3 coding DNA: TGTGCCAGCAGTTTCGCAGGGCCTGAAGCTTTCTTT.

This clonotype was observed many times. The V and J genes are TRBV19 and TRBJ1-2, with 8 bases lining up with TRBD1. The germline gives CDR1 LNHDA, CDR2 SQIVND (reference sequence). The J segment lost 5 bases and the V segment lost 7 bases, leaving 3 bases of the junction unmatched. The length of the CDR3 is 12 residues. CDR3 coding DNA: TGTGCCAGTACCGACAGGGGATATGGCTACACCTTC. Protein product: CASTDRGYGYTF.

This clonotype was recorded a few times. CDR3 amino acids: CASSFSTPSEGYTF. Here the CDR3 DNA reads TGTGCCAGCAGCTTCTCGACCCCTTCGGAAGGCTACACCTTC. The genes are TRBV7-9 and TRBJ1-2; D is unclear. Trimming stripped 3 bases from V and 8 bases from J, with 16 bases between. Germline-derived CDR1 and CDR2 are SEHNR and FQNEAQ (reference sequence). This CDR3 comprises 14 residues.

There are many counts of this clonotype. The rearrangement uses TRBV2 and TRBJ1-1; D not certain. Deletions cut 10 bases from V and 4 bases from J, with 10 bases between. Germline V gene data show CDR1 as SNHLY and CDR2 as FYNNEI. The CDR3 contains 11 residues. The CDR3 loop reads CATKGGTEAFF. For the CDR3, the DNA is TGTGCCACGAAAGGTGGCACTGAAGCTTTCTTT.

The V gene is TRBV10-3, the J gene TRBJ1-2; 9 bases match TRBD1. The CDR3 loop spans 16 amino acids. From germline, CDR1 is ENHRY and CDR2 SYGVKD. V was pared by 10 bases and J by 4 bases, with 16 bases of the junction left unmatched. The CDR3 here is CASREPGQGLVYGYTF. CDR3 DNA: TGTGCCAGCAGGGAACCGGGACAGGGACTAGTCTATGGCTACACCTTC.

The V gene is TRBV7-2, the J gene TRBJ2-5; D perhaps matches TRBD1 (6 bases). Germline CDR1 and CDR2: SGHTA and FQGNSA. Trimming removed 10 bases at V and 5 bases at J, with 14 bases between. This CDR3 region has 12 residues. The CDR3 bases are TGTGCCAACCTTGACAGGCTGGAGACCCAGTACTTC. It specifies CANLDRLETQYF.

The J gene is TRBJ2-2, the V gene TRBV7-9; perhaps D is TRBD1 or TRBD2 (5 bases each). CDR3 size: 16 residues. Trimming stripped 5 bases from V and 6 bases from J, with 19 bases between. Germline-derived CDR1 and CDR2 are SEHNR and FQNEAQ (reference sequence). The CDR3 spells CASSQQGTPGAGELFF. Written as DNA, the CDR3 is TGTGCCAGCAGCCAACAAGGGACCCCCGGGGCCGGGGAGCTGTTTTTT.

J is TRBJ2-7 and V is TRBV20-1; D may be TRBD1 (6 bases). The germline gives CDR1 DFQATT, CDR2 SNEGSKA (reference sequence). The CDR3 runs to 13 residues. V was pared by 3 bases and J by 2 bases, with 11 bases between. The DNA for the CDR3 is TGCAGTGCTAGTGCAGGGGTGACCTACGAGCAGTACTTC. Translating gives CSASAGVTYEQYF.

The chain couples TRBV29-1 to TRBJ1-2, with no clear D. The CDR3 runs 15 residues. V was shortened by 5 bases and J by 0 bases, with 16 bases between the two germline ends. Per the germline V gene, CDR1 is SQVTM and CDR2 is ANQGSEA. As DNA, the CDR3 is TGCAGCGTTATCACCCGTGGCCTGGCTAACTATGGCTACACCTTC. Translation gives CSVITRGLANYGYTF. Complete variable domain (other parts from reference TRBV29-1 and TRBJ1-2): SAVISQKPSRDICQRGTSLTIQCQVDSQVTMMFWYRQQPGQSLTLIATANQGSEATYESGFVIDKFPISRPNLTFSTLTVSNMSPEDSSIYLCSVITRGLANYGYTFGSGTRLTVV.

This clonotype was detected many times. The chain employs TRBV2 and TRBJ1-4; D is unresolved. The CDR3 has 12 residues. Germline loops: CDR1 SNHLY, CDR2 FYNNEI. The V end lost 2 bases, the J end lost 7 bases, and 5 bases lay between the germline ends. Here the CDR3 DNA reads TGTGCCAGCAGTGAATACGGTGAAAAACTGTTTTTT. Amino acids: CASSEYGEKLFF.

The CDR3 here is CASGVGGREYEQYF. The CDR3 nucleotides read TGCGCCAGCGGAGTCGGGGGGCGGGAATACGAGCAGTACTTC. The genes are TRBV10-2 and TRBJ2-7; D may be TRBD2 (7 bases). Per the germline V gene, CDR1 is WSHSY and CDR2 is SAAADI. The CDR3 loop spans 14 amino acids. V shed 8 bases and J shed 4 bases, with 18 bases lying between them.

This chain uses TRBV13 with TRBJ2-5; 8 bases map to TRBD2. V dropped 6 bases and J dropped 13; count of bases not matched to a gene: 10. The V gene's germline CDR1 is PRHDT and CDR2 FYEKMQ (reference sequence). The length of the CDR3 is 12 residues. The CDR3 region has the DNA TGTGCCAGCAGTTCAGGAAGCGGGAGTAGGTACTTC. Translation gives CASSSGSGSRYF. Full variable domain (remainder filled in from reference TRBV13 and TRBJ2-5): AAGVIQSPRHLIKEKRETATLKCYPIPRHDTVYWYQQGPGQDPQFLISFYEKMQSDKGSIPDRFSAQQFSDYHSELNMSSLELGDSALYFCASSSGSGSRYFGPGTRLLVL.

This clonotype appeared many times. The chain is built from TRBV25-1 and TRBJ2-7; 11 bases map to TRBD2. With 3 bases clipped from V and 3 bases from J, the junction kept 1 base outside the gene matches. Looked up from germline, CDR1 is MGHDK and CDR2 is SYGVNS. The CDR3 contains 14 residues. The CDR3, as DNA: TGTGCCAGCAGTGATCTAGCGGGAGGCTACGAGCAGTACTTC. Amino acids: CASSDLAGGYEQYF.

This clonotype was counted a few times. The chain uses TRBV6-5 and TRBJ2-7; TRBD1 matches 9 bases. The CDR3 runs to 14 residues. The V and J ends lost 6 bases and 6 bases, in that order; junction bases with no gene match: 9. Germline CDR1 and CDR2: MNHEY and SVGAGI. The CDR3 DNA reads TGTGCCAGCAGACCACCCGACAGGGGGTCCGAGCAGTACTTC. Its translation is CASRPPDRGSEQYF.

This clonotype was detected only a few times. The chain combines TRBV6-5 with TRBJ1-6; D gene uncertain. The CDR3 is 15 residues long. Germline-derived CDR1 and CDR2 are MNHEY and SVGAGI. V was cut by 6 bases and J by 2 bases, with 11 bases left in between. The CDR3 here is CASREWAAYNSPLHF. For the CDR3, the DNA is TGTGCCAGCAGGGAATGGGCTGCCTATAATTCACCCCTCCACTTT.

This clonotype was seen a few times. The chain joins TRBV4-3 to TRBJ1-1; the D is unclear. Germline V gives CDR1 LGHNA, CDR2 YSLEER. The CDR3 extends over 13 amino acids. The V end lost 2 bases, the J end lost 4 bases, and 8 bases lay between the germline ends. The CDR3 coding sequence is TGCGCCAGCAGCCAATCCCTCGTCACTGAAGCTTTCTTT. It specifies CASSQSLVTEAFF.

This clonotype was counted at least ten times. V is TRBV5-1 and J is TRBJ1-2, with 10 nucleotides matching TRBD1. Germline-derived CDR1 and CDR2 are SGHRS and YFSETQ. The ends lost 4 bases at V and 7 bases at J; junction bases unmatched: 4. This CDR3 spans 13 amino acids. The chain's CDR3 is CASSLDRGPGYTF. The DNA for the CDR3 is TGCGCCAGCAGCCTCGACAGGGGGCCTGGCTACACCTTC.

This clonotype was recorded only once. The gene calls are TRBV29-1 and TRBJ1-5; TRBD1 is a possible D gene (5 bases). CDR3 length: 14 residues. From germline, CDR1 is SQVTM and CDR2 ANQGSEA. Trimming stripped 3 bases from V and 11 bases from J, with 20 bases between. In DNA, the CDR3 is TGCAGCGTTGAGGTAGCGGGGGGTCAAGAGACCCAGCATTTT. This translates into CSVEVAGGQETQHF.

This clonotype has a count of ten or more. CDR3 nucleotides: TGTGCCAGCAGCCCCCCCGAGCAAGAGACCCAGTACTTC. Amino acid sequence: CASSPPEQETQYF. The chain has TRBV7-8 and TRBJ2-5, with unresolved D. The germline V gene has CDR1 SGHVS and CDR2 FQNEAQ. V lost 5 bases to trimming and J lost 2 bases, with 9 bases between them. This CDR3 has 13 amino acids.

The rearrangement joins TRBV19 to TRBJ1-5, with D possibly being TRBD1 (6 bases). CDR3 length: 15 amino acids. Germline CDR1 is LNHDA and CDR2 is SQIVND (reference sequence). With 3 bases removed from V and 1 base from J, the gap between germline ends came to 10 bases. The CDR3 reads CASSITGRSNQPQHF. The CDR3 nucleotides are TGTGCCAGTAGTATTACAGGGCGAAGCAATCAGCCCCAGCATTTT.